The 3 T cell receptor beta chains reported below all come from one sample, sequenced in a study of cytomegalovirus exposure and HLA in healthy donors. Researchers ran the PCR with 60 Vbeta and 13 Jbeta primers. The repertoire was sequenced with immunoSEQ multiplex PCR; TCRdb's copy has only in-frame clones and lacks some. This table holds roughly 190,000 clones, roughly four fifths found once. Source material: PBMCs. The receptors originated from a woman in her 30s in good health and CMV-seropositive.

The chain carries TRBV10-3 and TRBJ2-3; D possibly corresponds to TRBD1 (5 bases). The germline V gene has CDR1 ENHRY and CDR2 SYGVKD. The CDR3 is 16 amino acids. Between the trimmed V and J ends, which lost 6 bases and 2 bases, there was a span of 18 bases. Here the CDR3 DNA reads TGTGCCATCAGCCTAGAACTCCTGACAGCCACAGATACGCAGTATTTT. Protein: CAISLELLTATDTQYF.

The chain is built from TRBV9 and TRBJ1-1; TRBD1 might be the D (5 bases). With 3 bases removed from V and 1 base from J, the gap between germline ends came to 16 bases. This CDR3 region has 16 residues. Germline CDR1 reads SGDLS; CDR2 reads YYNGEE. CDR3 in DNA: TGTGCCAGCAGCGGCGAGTTGGGAAGGGGGAACACTGAAGCTTTCTTT. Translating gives CASSGELGRGNTEAFF. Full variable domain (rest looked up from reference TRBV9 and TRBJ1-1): DSGVTQTPKHLITATGQRVTLRCSPRSGDLSVYWYQQSLDQGLQFLIQYYNGEERAKGNILERFSAQQFPDLHSELNLSSLELGDSALYFCASSGELGRGNTEAFFGQGTRLTVV.

The CDR3 DNA reads TGTGCCAGCTCACCCCTAGACGGAGAAGCTTTCTTT. Its protein is CASSPLDGEAFF. V is TRBV18 and J is TRBJ1-1, with D unclear. The CDR3 is 12 amino acids. Germline CDR1 and CDR2: KGHSH and LQKENI. The V and J ends lost 3 bases and 8 bases respectively, with 10 bases between them.